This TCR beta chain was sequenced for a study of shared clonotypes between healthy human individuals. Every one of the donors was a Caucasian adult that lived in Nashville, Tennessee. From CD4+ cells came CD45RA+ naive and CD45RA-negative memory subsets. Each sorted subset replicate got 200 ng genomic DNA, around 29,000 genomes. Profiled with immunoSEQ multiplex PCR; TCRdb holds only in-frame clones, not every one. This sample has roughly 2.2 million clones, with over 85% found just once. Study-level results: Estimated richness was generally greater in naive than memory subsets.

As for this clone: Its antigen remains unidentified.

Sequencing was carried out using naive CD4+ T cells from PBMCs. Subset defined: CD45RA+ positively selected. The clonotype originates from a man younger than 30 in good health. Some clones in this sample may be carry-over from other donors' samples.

CDR3 in amino acids: CASTREAEAFF. The DNA for the CDR3 is TGTGCCAGCACTCGGGAGGCTGAAGCTTTCTTT. The rearrangement links TRBV11-2 to TRBJ1-1, with unresolved D. CDR1 is SGHAT and CDR2 is FQNNGV in the germline V gene. The CDR3 totals 11 residues. V lost 7 bases and J 6 bases, leaving 9 bases between the germline ends. The whole variable domain, remainder taken from reference TRBV11-2 and TRBJ1-1, is EAGVAQSPRYKIIEKRQSVAFWCNPISGHATLYWYQQILGQGPKLLIQFQNNGVVDDSQLPKDRFSAERLKGVDSTLKIQPAKLEDSAVYLCASTREAEAFFGQGTRLTVV.